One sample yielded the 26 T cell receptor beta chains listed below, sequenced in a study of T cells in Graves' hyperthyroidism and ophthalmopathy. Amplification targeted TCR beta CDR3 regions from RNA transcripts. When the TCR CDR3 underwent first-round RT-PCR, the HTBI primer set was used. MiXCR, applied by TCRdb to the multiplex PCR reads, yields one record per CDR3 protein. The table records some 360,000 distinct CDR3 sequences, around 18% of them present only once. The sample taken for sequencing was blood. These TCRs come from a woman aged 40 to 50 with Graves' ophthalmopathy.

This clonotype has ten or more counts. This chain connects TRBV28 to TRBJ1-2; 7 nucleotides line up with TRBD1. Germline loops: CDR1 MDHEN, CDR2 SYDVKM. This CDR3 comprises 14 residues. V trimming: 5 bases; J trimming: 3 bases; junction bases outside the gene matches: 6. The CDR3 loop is CASSPPGTDYGYTF. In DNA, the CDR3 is TGTGCCAGCAGTCCCCCCGGGACAGACTATGGCTACACCTTC.

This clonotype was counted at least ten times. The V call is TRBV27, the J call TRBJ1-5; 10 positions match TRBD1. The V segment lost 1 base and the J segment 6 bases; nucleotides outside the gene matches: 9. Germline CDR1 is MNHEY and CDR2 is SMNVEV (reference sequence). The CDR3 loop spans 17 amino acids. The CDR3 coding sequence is TGTGCCAGCAGTTTATTCCGGGACAGGGGAAGGGGTCAGCCCCAGCATTTT. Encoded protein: CASSLFRDRGRGQPQHF.

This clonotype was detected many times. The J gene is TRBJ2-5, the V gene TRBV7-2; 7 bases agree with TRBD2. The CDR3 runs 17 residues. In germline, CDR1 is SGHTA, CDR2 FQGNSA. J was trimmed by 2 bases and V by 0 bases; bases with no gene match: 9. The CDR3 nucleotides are TGTGCCAGCAGCTTAGCGGGAGGGCCCGTACGACAAGAGACCCAGTACTTC. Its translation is CASSLAGGPVRQETQYF.

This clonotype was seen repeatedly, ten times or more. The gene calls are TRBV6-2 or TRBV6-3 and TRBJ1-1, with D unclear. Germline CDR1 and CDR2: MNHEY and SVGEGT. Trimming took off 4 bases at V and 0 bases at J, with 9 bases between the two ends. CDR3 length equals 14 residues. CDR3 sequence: CASSSTLLNTEAFF. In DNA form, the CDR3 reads TGTGCCAGCAGTTCTACGCTACTGAACACTGAAGCTTTCTTT.

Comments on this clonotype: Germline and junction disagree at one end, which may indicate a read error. CDR3 coding DNA: TGTGCCAGCAGTCCGGTGATAGGGTTGAACACTGAAGCTTCCTTT. It codes for CASSPVIGLNTEASF. The rearrangement joins TRBV12-3 or TRBV12-4 to TRBJ1-1; no firm D call. The CDR3 length is 15 residues.

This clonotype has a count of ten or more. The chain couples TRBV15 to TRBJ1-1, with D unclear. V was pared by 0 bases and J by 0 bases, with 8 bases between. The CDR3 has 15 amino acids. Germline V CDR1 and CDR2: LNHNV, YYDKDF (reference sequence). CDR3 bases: TGTGCCACCAGCAGAGATCTGAAGATGAACACTGAAGCTTTCTTT. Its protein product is CATSRDLKMNTEAFF.

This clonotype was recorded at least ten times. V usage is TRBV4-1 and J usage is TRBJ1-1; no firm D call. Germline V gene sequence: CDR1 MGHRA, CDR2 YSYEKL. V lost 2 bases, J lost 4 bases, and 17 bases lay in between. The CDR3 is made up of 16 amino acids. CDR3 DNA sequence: TGCGCCAGCAGCCAAACCTCCTTGAGGGTGAGCACTGAAGCTTTCTTT. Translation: CASSQTSLRVSTEAFF.

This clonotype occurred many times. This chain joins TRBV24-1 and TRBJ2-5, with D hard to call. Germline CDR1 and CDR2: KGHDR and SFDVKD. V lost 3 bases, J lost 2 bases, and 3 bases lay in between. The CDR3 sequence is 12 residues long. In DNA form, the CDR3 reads TGTGCCACCAGTGATCGGCAAGAGACCCAGTACTTC. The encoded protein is CATSDRQETQYF.

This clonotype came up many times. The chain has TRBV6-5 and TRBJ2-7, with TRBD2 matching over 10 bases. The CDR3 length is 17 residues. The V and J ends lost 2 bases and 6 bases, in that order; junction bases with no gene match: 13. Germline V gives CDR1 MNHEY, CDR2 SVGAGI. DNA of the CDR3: TGTGCCAGCAGTTACGGTAGGGCTAGCGGGAGTATCTCCGAGCAGTACTTC. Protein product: CASSYGRASGSISEQYF.

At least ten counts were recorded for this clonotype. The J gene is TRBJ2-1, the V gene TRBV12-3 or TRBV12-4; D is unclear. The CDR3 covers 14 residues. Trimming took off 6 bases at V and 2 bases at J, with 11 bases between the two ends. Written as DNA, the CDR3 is TGTGCCAGCAGCCCTGTAGGTCCCTACAATGAGCAGTTCTTC. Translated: CASSPVGPYNEQFF.

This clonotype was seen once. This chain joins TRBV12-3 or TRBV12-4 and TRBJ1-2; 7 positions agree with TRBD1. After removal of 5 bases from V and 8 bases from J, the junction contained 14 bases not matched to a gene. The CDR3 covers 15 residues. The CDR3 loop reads CASSRIASGGSGYTF. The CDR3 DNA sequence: TGTGCCAGCAGTCGAATCGCCTCAGGGGGGAGCGGCTACACCTTC.

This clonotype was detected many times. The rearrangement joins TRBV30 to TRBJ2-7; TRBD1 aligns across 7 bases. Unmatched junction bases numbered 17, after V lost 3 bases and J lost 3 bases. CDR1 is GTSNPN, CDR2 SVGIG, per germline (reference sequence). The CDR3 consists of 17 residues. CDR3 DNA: TGTGCCTGGAGCCAAAGGGGGCTTAAAAGGCCAATCTACGAGCAGTACTTC. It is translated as CAWSQRGLKRPIYEQYF. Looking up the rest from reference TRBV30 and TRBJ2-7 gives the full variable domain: SQTIHQWPATLVQPVGSPLSLECTVEGTSNPNLYWYRQAAGRGLQLLFYSVGIGQISSEVPQNLSASRPQDRQFILSSKKLLLSDSGFYLCAWSQRGLKRPIYEQYFGPGTRLTVT.

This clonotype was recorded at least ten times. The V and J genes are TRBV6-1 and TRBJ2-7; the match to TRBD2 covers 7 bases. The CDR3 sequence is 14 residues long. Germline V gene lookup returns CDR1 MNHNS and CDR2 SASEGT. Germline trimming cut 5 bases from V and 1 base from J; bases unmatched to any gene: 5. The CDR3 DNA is TGTGCCAGCAGTCTAAGCGGGGCTTCCTACGAGCAGTACTTC. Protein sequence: CASSLSGASYEQYF.

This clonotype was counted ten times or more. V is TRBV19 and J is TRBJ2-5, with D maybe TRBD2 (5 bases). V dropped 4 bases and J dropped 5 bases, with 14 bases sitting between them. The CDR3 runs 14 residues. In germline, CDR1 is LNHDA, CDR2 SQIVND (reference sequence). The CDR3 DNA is TGTGCCAGTAGTAGCCTCGTGGGAGTTGAGACCCAGTACTTC. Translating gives CASSSLVGVETQYF.

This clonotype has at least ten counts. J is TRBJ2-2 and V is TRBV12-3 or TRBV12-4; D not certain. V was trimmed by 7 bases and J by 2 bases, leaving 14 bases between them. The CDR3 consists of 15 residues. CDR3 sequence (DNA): TGTGCCAGCATAAAAACTTCGGTCAACACCGGGGAGCTGTTTTTT. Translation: CASIKTSVNTGELFF.

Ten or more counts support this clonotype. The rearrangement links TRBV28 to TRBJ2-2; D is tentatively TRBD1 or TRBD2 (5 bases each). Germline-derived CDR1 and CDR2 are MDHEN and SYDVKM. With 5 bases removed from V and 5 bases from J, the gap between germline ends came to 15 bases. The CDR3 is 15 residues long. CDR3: CASSAGGVDTGELFF. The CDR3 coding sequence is TGTGCCAGCAGTGCTGGGGGAGTAGATACCGGGGAGCTGTTTTTT. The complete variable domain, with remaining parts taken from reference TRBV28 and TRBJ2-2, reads DVKVTQSSRYLVKRTGEKVFLECVQDMDHENMFWYRQDPGLGLRLIYFSYDVKMKEKGDIPEGYSVSREKKERFSLILESASTNQTSMYLCASSAGGVDTGELFFGEGSRLTVL.

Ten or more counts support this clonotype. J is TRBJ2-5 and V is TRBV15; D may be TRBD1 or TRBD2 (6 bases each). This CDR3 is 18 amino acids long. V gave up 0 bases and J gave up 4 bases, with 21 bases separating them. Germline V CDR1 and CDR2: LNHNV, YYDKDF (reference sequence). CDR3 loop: CATSRDQGRTGAGETQYF. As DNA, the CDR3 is TGTGCCACCAGCAGAGATCAGGGCCGTACGGGGGCGGGAGAGACCCAGTACTTC. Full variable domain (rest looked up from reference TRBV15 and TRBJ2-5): DAMVIQNPRYQVTQFGKPVTLSCSQTLNHNVMYWYQQKSSQAPKLLFHYYDKDFNNEADTPDNFQSRRPNTSFCFLDIRSPGLGDTAMYLCATSRDQGRTGAGETQYFGPGTRLLVL.

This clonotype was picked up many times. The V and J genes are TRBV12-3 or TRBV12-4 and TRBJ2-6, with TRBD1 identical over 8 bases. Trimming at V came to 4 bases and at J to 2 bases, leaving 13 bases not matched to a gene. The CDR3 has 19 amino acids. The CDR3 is CASSSQPGQAETGANVLTF. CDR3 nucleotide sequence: TGTGCCAGCAGTTCGCAACCGGGACAGGCTGAAACTGGGGCCAACGTCCTGACTTTC.

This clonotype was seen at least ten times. DNA of the CDR3: TGTGCCAGCAGTTACTCTACGCTGGGGCTCTACGAGCAGTACTTC. This sequence encodes CASSYSTLGLYEQYF. This rearrangement joins TRBV6-5 to TRBJ2-7; D may be TRBD1 (5 bases). With 0 bases removed from V and 3 bases from J, the gap between germline ends came to 12 bases. Germline assignment: CDR1 MNHEY and CDR2 SVGAGI. The CDR3 runs to 15 residues.

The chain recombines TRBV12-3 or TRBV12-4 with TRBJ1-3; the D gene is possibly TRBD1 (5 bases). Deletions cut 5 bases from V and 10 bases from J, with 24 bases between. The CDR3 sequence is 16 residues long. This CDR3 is CASSPQFSGGQGTIYF. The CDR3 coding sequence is TGTGCCAGCAGTCCGCAGTTTTCGGGGGGTCAAGGGACCATATATTTT.

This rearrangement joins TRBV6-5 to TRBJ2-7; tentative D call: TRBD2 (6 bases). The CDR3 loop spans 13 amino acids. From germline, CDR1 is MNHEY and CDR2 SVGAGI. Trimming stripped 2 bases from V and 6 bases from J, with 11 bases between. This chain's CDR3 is CASSYGGLAEQYF. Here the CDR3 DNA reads TGTGCCAGCAGTTACGGGGGACTGGCCGAGCAGTACTTC.

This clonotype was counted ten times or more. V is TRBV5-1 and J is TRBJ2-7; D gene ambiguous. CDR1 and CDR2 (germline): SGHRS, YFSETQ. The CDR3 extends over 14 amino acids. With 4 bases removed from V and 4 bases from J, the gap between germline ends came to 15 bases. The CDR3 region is CASSDLGSSYEQYF. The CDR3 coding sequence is TGCGCCAGCAGCGACCTGGGTTCTTCTTACGAGCAGTACTTC.

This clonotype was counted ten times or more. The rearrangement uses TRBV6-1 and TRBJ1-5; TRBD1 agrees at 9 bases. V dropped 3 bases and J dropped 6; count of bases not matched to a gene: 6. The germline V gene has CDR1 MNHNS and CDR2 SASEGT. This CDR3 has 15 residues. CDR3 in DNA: TGTGCCAGCAGTGAGGACAGGGGAAATCTTCAGCCCCAGCATTTT. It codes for CASSEDRGNLQPQHF.

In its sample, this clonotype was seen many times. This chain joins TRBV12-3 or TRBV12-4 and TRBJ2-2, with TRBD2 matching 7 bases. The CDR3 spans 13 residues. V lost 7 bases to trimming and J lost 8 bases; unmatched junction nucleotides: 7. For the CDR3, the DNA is TGTGCCAGCATGGGCGGGAGTTCTGGGGAGCTGTTTTTT. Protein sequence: CASMGGSSGELFF.

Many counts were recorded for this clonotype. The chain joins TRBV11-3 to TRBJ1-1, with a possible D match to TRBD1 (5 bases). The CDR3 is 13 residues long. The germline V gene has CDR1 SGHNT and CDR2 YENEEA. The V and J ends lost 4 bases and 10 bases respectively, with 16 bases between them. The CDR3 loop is CASSSNIGTGAFF. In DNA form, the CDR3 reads TGTGCCAGCAGCTCGAATATAGGGACCGGAGCTTTCTTT.

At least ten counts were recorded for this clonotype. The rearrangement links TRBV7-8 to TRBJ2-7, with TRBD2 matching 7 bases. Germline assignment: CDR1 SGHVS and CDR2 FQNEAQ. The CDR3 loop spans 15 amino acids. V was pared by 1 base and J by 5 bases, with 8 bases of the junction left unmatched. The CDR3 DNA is TGTGCCAGCAGCTTAGAACCCGGGAGGAGGAACGAGCAGTACTTC. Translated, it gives CASSLEPGRRNEQYF.